The next 18 T cell receptor beta chains were all read from a single sample in a study of T cells in Graves' hyperthyroidism and ophthalmopathy. Authors of the study amplified TCR beta CDR3 regions from RNA transcripts. The TCR CDR3 first-round RT-PCR relied on the HTBI primer set. TCRdb recomputed calls from the multiplex PCR reads with MiXCR, one row per CDR3 protein. The data contain over 350,000 distinct CDR3 sequences, roughly 14% of them singletons. The sample consisted of blood. The source of these receptors is a man younger than 35 with Graves' ophthalmopathy.

This chain joins TRBV12-3 or TRBV12-4 and TRBJ1-6, with TRBD1 matching over 8 bases. The CDR3 sequence is 13 residues long. V lost 6 bases to trimming and J lost 19 bases; unmatched junction nucleotides: 14. CDR3 coding DNA: TGTGCCAGCAGACCAGGGACAGGCCCCCCCATTCACTTT. Translation gives CASRPGTGPPIHF.

The rearrangement uses TRBV18 and TRBJ2-4, with D tentatively TRBD1 or TRBD2 (5 bases each). Looked up from germline, CDR1 is KGHSH and CDR2 is LQKENI. This CDR3 region has 17 residues. V dropped 0 bases and J dropped 3 bases, with 15 bases sitting between them. The CDR3 sequence: CASSPPGRLEYKNIQYF. The CDR3 DNA sequence: TGTGCCAGCTCACCACCGGGACGGCTGGAATACAAAAACATTCAGTACTTC.

V gene TRBV10-3 combines with J gene TRBJ1-1; 8 nucleotides line up with TRBD1. J gave up 0 bases and V 6 bases, and 6 bases lay outside the gene matches. CDR3 length: 15 amino acids. CDR1 and CDR2 from the germline V gene are ENHRY and SYGVKD. CDR3 loop: CAIRRQGTMNTEAFF. CDR3 coding DNA: TGTGCCATCAGAAGACAGGGGACAATGAACACTGAAGCTTTCTTT.

This clonotype was picked up a small number of times. A read error is possible here, since a much larger clone lies one base away. The V call is TRBV11-2, the J call TRBJ2-3; no clear D. The last part of the DNA fits TRBJ1-5 better; the J call may be wrong. The CDR3 length is 17 residues. Per germline, CDR1 SGHAT and CDR2 FQNNGV. The CDR3 here is CASSLDQGLAGTDTQHF. The CDR3 region has the DNA TGTGCCAGCAGCTTAGATCAAGGGTTGGCAGGCACAGATACGCAGCATTTT.

About this clonotype: One end of the junction fails to match germline, which may point to a read error. This rearrangement joins TRBV19 to TRBJ1-4; D unresolved. Per germline, CDR1 LNHDA and CDR2 SQIVND (reference sequence). This CDR3 spans 16 amino acids. The DNA of the CDR3 is TGTGCCAGTAGTATATTTGCGGAGGCAACTAATGAAAAACTGCTTTTT. It yields the protein CASSIFAEATNEKLLF.

J is TRBJ2-7 and V is TRBV3-1; TRBD1 might be the D (6 bases). V shed 4 bases and J shed 6 bases, with 19 bases lying between them. This CDR3 has 15 residues. Per the germline V gene, CDR1 is LGHDT and CDR2 is YNNKEL (reference sequence). The CDR3 DNA reads TGTGCCAGCAGCCCCCTTACCGGGACAAGGCTCGAGCAGTACTTC. Amino acids: CASSPLTGTRLEQYF.

This rearrangement joins TRBV11-2 to TRBJ1-4; D gene uncertain. V gave up 1 base and J gave up 8 bases, with 14 bases separating them. Per germline, CDR1 SGHAT and CDR2 FQNNGV. The CDR3 consists of 15 residues. In DNA form, the CDR3 reads TGTGCCAGCAGCTTAGTTTTATCTGATGGCGAAAAACTGTTTTTT. Translated: CASSLVLSDGEKLFF.

There are many counts of this clonotype. The rearrangement joins TRBV29-1 to TRBJ2-5; 11 nucleotides agree with TRBD1. Per germline, CDR1 SQVTM and CDR2 ANQGSEA. V shed 3 bases, J shed 4 bases, and the junction held 7 bases outside the gene matches. This CDR3 has 15 amino acids. The CDR3 sequence: CSVEGGQGVGETQYF. The CDR3 nucleotides are TGCAGCGTTGAGGGGGGACAGGGGGTAGGAGAGACCCAGTACTTC.

The chain carries TRBV7-2 and TRBJ1-6; TRBD1 matches 12 bases. The CDR3 has 16 residues. V lost 7 bases to trimming and J lost 9 bases; unmatched junction nucleotides: 10. Per germline, CDR1 SGHTA and CDR2 FQGNSA. This chain's CDR3 is CASTPAGTGGSSPLHF. The CDR3 DNA follows: TGTGCCAGCACCCCGGCCGGGACAGGGGGCAGTTCACCCCTCCACTTT.

Many counts were recorded for this clonotype. The CDR3 protein is CASSLWRLAGGYGELFF. In nucleotides, the CDR3 is TGTGCCAGCAGTTTATGGCGGCTAGCGGGAGGGTACGGGGAGCTGTTTTTT. The chain is built from TRBV27 and TRBJ2-2; 12 bases match TRBD2. The germline gives CDR1 MNHEY, CDR2 SMNVEV (reference sequence). This CDR3 is built from 17 residues. The junction had 7 bases not matched to a gene; V was cut back by 1 base and J by 7 bases.

The table lists this clonotype with many counts. The chain combines TRBV5-1 with TRBJ2-7, with D perhaps assigned TRBD1 or TRBD2 (6 bases each). Per the germline V gene, CDR1 is SGHRS and CDR2 is YFSETQ. V dropped 4 bases and J dropped 3 bases, with 14 bases sitting between them. The CDR3 consists of 14 residues. The DNA of the CDR3 is TGCGCCAGCAGCCCAGGGGACTGGTTCTACGAGCAGTACTTC. Amino acid sequence: CASSPGDWFYEQYF.

The table lists this clonotype with many counts. This sequence joins TRBV24-1 and TRBJ2-3, with 11 bases fitting TRBD2. J lost 1 base, V lost 9 bases, and 23 bases had no gene match. CDR3 length: 21 amino acids. Germline loops: CDR1 KGHDR, CDR2 SFDVKD. CDR3 loop: CATSGLAPPGLAAGGTDTQYF. The CDR3, as DNA: TGTGCCACCTCGGGGCTTGCACCTCCGGGACTAGCGGCAGGAGGCACAGATACGCAGTATTTT.

A few counts support this clonotype. This chain connects TRBV25-1 to TRBJ2-7; D not resolved. V lost 5 bases and J 7 bases, leaving 18 bases between the germline ends. Per germline, CDR1 MGHDK and CDR2 SYGVNS. CDR3 size: 14 residues. The CDR3 region has the DNA TGTGCCAGCAGTCCCTGGGGTCCGGCTCGGGAGCAGTACTTC. Its translation: CASSPWGPAREQYF.

This clonotype was seen many times. The V call is TRBV5-6, the J call TRBJ1-4; D remains ambiguous. CDR1 and CDR2 (germline): SGHDT, YYEEEE. The germline V and J ends were trimmed by 4 bases and 4 bases, with 14 bases remaining between them. This CDR3 comprises 15 residues. The DNA for the CDR3 is TGTGCCAGCAGCCCTAGCCCACAGCTTAATGAAAAACTGTTTTTT. Protein sequence: CASSPSPQLNEKLFF.

As regards this clonotype: This could be a read error, since a much larger clone is one nucleotide away. The gene calls are TRBV12-3 or TRBV12-4 and TRBJ2-5, with D possibly matching TRBD1 (6 bases). The V gene lost 5 bases and the J gene lost 6 bases, with 22 bases spanning the gap. The CDR3 spans 16 residues. The DNA of the CDR3 is TGTGCCAGCAGTGCCCCGGCTGGCGTGGGGGCCCAGACCCAGTACTTC. Translating gives CASSAPAGVGAQTQYF.

This chain uses TRBV7-9 with TRBJ2-7, with D possibly TRBD1 on 6 matching bases. From germline, CDR1 is SEHNR and CDR2 FQNEAQ (reference sequence). Trimming left V 3 bases short and J 6 bases short, with 12 bases between. This CDR3 spans 13 amino acids. CDR3: CASSFATGSEQYF. In nucleotides, the CDR3 is TGTGCCAGCAGCTTCGCAACAGGGTCCGAGCAGTACTTC.

On this clonotype: A read error is possible here, since a much larger clone lies one base away. V and J are TRBV5-1 and TRBJ2-7; 16 bases align to TRBD2. The V segment lost 4 bases and the J segment 5 bases; nucleotides outside the gene matches: 3. This CDR3 comprises 15 residues. The germline V gene encodes CDR1 SGHRS and CDR2 YFSETQ. CDR3 bases: TGCGCCAGCAGCCCGGGACTAGCGGGAGGGAACGAGCAGTACTTC. This translates into CASSPGLAGGNEQYF. Together with reference TRBV5-1 and TRBJ2-7, the CDR3 gives the full variable domain: KAGVTQTPRYLIKTRGQQVTLSCSPISGHRSVSWYQQTPGQGLQFLFEYFSETQRNKGNFPGRFSGRQFSNSRSEMNVSTLELGDSALYLCASSPGLAGGNEQYFGPGTRLTVT.

As concerns this clonotype: Since a much larger clone is just one base distant, this may be a read error. This rearrangement joins TRBV7-9 to TRBJ2-7; 8 nucleotides agree with TRBD2. After removal of 7 bases from V and 5 bases from J, the junction contained 10 bases not matched to a gene. This CDR3 is built from 14 residues. The germline V gene encodes CDR1 SEHNR and CDR2 FQNEAQ (reference sequence). The CDR3 protein is CASKTRGGSDEQYF. The CDR3 DNA reads as TGTGCCAGCAAAACCCGGGGGGGATCAGACGAGCAGTACTTC.